A selection of T cell receptor beta chains follows, all from one sample in a study of identical twins. One entry per CDR3 protein, called by TCRdb with MiXCR from the 5' RACE reads. Among approximately 190,000 distinct CDR3 sequences listed, around a sixth were seen once. This sample also appeared in a second study, on T cells expressing NK-cell markers.

The sample was CD8+ T cells sorted from blood. These TCRs come from a woman between 18 and 30 years old in good health. Each CDR3 is given with its conserved first and last residue. The order of the fields is clone size, D gene, V gene, J gene, CDR3 protein, CDR3 DNA. The D gene is left open where the match is weak. For some rows the clone size is stated as once, few or many, or as a class when expanded; others skip it.

>-|TRBD1|TRBV28|TRBJ2-1
CASRGQGSYNEQFF
TGTGCCAGCAGGGGACAGGGTTCCTACAATGAGCAGTTCTTC
>-|-|TRBV20-1|TRBJ2-4
CSATEDKGPKNIQYF
TGCAGTGCTACTGAAGACAAGGGGCCCAAAAACATTCAGTACTTC
>-|-|TRBV6-1|TRBJ1-1
CASRVRANTEAFF
TGTGCCAGCAGAGTAAGAGCTAACACTGAAGCTTTCTTT
>-|TRBD2|TRBV7-8|TRBJ2-7
CASRPGRPGTRSYEQYF
TGTGCCAGCAGGCCCGGACGTCCCGGGACTAGGTCCTACGAGCAGTACTTC
>-|-|TRBV19|TRBJ1-5
CASSLLDSSNQPQHF
TGTGCCAGTAGCCTTCTTGATTCGAGCAATCAGCCCCAGCATTTT
>-|-|TRBV5-6|TRBJ2-5
CASSDSQETQYF
TGTGCCAGCAGTGACAGCCAAGAGACCCAGTACTTC
>-|TRBD2|TRBV12-3/TRBV12-4|TRBJ2-5
CASSFGTSGGTQYF
TGTGCCAGCAGTTTTGGGACTAGCGGTGGGACCCAGTACTTC
>-|TRBD2|TRBV7-9|TRBJ2-7
CASSFVAGDNEQYF
TGTGCCAGCAGCTTCGTAGCGGGAGATAACGAGCAGTACTTC
>many|-|TRBV5-5|TRBJ2-1
CASSLPYNEQFF
TGTGCCAGCAGTCTCCCATACAATGAGCAGTTCTTC
>few|-|TRBV7-9|TRBJ2-6
CASSGVSPGANVLTF
TGTGCCAGCAGCGGGGTTTCCCCCGGGGCCAACGTCCTGACTTTC
>-|TRBD2|TRBV11-2|TRBJ2-3
CASSSGLAGLTFSDTQYF
TGTGCCAGCAGCTCGGGACTAGCGGGCCTTACCTTCTCAGATACGCAGTATTTT
>few|-|TRBV7-8|TRBJ2-7
CASSLEGVPGPEQYF
TGTGCCAGCAGCTTAGAGGGGGTCCCTGGTCCTGAGCAGTACTTC
>few|TRBD2|TRBV4-2|TRBJ2-2
CASSLARTSDTGELFF
TGTGCCAGCAGCCTTGCCCGGACTAGCGACACCGGGGAGCTGTTTTTT
>few|TRBD1|TRBV20-1|TRBJ2-7
CSAARLDRVYEQYF
TGCAGTGCGGCTCGATTGGACAGGGTCTACGAGCAGTACTTC
>-|-|TRBV10-2|TRBJ2-2
CASSRVGSGELFF
TGCGCCAGCAGTAGGGTGGGGTCCGGGGAGCTGTTTTTT
>-|-|TRBV5-1|TRBJ2-1
CASSISGNEQFF
TGCGCCAGCAGCATATCAGGGAATGAGCAGTTCTTC
>-|-|TRBV20-1|TRBJ2-1
CSARDRGSARINNEQFF
TGCAGTGCTAGAGACAGGGGTAGTGCTAGGATCAACAATGAGCAGTTCTTC
>-|-|TRBV3-1|TRBJ1-2
CASSQPAGYGYTF
TGTGCCAGCAGCCAGCCCGCAGGGTATGGCTACACCTTC
>few|TRBD1|TRBV5-1|TRBJ2-7
CASSHAGTDYEQYF
TGCGCCAGCAGCCATGCCGGGACAGACTACGAGCAGTACTTC
>-|-|TRBV7-9|TRBJ1-1
CASSRLGPTGNTEAFF
TGTGCCAGCAGCCGATTGGGACCGACCGGGAACACTGAAGCTTTCTTT
>-|-|TRBV20-1|TRBJ2-5
CSARDAGATEETQYF
TGCAGTGCTAGAGATGCGGGGGCCACCGAAGAGACCCAGTACTTC
>few|-|TRBV19|TRBJ2-7
CASSIGPGSEQYF
TGTGCCAGTAGTATAGGACCTGGCAGCGAGCAGTACTTC
>-|-|TRBV11-1|TRBJ2-1
CASTRWGDTSSRSSYNEQFF
TGTGCCAGCACTCGATGGGGGGACACAAGCTCGAGGAGCTCCTACAATGAGCAGTTCTTC
>-|TRBD2|TRBV4-1|TRBJ2-1
CASSQDWTSGGHEQFF
TGCGCCAGCAGCCAAGATTGGACTAGCGGGGGTCATGAGCAGTTCTTC
>many|-|TRBV29-1|TRBJ2-1
CSVDGGYNEQFF
TGCAGCGTTGATGGAGGGTACAATGAGCAGTTCTTC
>few|TRBD1|TRBV9|TRBJ1-2
CASGDRVDGYTF
TGTGCCAGCGGGGACAGGGTAGACGGCTACACCTTC
>-|TRBD2|TRBV11-2|TRBJ2-5
CASSTGGGRAIQETQYF
TGTGCCAGCAGTACTGGGGGAGGGAGGGCCATTCAAGAGACCCAGTACTTC
>few|TRBD1|TRBV12-3/TRBV12-4|TRBJ2-1
CASLDRGRRDEQFF
TGTGCCAGCCTCGACAGGGGGCGTAGGGATGAGCAGTTCTTC
>few|TRBD2|TRBV4-3|TRBJ2-3
CASSQEVLQREITDTQYF
TGCGCCAGCAGCCAAGAGGTCCTGCAGCGGGAGATCACAGATACGCAGTATTTT
>few|-|TRBV6-1|TRBJ2-7
CASSEAGNYEQYF
TGTGCCAGCAGTGAAGCGGGAAACTACGAGCAGTACTTC
>many|TRBD1|TRBV29-1|TRBJ1-1
CSALTGEISLSEAFF
TGCAGCGCACTCACAGGGGAGATTTCTCTCTCTGAAGCTTTCTTT
>many|-|TRBV3-1|TRBJ2-7
CASSQGSYEQYF
TGTGCCAGCAGCCAGGGCTCCTACGAGCAGTACTTC
>-|TRBD1|TRBV2|TRBJ2-2
CASKGTGDTGELFF
TGTGCCAGTAAAGGGACAGGGGACACCGGGGAGCTGTTTTTT
>-|TRBD2|TRBV12-3/TRBV12-4|TRBJ2-3
CASSFRGLAGGPDTQYF
TGTGCCAGCAGTTTTCGAGGACTAGCGGGAGGTCCAGATACGCAGTATTTT
>few|-|TRBV5-6|TRBJ1-5
CASSLGQYQPQHF
TGTGCCAGCAGCTTGGGACAGTATCAGCCCCAGCATTTT
>few|-|TRBV12-3/TRBV12-4|TRBJ2-2
CASTDENTGELFF
TGTGCCAGCACCGACGAGAACACCGGGGAGCTGTTTTTT
>-|-|TRBV12-3/TRBV12-4|TRBJ1-6
CASSLRGVSPLHF
TGTGCCAGCAGCCTGCGGGGGGTCTCACCCCTCCACTTT
>once|-|TRBV15|TRBJ2-5
CATSREASGETQYF
TGTGCCACCAGCAGAGAGGCTAGTGGAGAGACCCAGTACTTC
>-|-|TRBV30|TRBJ2-7
CAWSEGRGRSEQYF
TGTGCCTGGAGTGAGGGCAGGGGCCGATCCGAGCAGTACTTC
>-|-|TRBV6-1|TRBJ2-5
CASSEPYQETQYF
TGTGCCAGCAGTGAACCGTACCAAGAGACCCAGTACTTC
>-|TRBD1|TRBV9|TRBJ2-2
CASSVTGAGELFF
TGTGCCAGCAGCGTTACAGGGGCCGGGGAGCTGTTTTTT
>-|-|TRBV19|TRBJ1-1
CASSTQQVKAFF
TGTGCCAGTAGTACACAACAGGTAAAAGCTTTCTTT
>-|-|TRBV7-2|TRBJ2-7
CASVQGYEQYF
TGTGCCAGCGTACAGGGATACGAGCAGTACTTC
>-|TRBD2|TRBV6-5|TRBJ2-1
CASSYYGGANEQFF
TGTGCCAGCAGTTACTACGGGGGGGCAAATGAGCAGTTCTTC
>few|TRBD2|TRBV5-1|TRBJ2-1
CASSAVLAGEGEQFF
TGCGCCAGCAGCGCCGTTCTAGCGGGAGAGGGCGAGCAGTTCTTC
>-|-|TRBV3-1|TRBJ2-5
CASSKGGGPRETQYF
TGTGCCAGCAGTAAGGGTGGGGGGCCGCGCGAGACCCAGTACTTC
>-|-|TRBV6-1|TRBJ2-1
CASQGNLRNEQFF
TGTGCCAGTCAGGGAAACTTGAGGAATGAGCAGTTCTTC
>few|-|TRBV27|TRBJ2-7
CASRETGGIYEQYF
TGTGCCAGCAGAGAGACAGGAGGGATCTACGAGCAGTACTTC
>-|TRBD1|TRBV2|TRBJ2-7
CASTGTGASYEQYF
TGTGCCAGCACCGGGACAGGGGCCTCCTACGAGCAGTACTTC
>few|-|TRBV7-9|TRBJ1-2
CASSPHIGDGYTF
TGTGCCAGCAGCCCCCATATCGGGGATGGCTACACCTTC
>many|-|TRBV28|TRBJ2-1
CASSLSAEYNEQFF
TGTGCCAGCAGTTTATCGGCGGAGTACAATGAGCAGTTCTTC